The rows below give T cell receptor beta chains drawn from one sample of a study of cytomegalovirus exposure and HLA in healthy donors. The repertoire was sequenced with immunoSEQ multiplex PCR; TCRdb's copy has only in-frame clones and lacks some. Of roughly 130,000 clones listed, around 69% were seen once; the top ten hold approximately 2.9%. Sequencing was performed on PBMCs. The source of these receptors is a human donor in good health. Each CDR3 is given with its conserved first and last residue. The D gene is left open where the match is weak. Clone size appears in some rows only: once, few, many, or a class for an expanded clone.

cdr3_length	d_call	v_call	clone_size	j_call	cdr3_nt	cdr3_aa
16	TRBD1	TRBV10-3	NA	TRBJ2-7	TGTGCCAGCAGTGTCACATCCGGGACAGGAAGCTACGAGCAGTACTTC	CASSVTSGTGSYEQYF
16	TRBD2	TRBV5-1	NA	TRBJ2-5	TGCGCCAGCAGCTCGGCGGGACTAGCGGGAGTTGAGACCCAGTACTTC	CASSSAGLAGVETQYF
13	NA	TRBV7-7	NA	TRBJ2-5	TGTGCCAGCAGCCCCAGGCCCCAAGAGACCCAGTACTTC	CASSPRPQETQYF
17	TRBD2	TRBV9	NA	TRBJ2-1	TGTGCCAGCAGCAAAACTATACCGGGACTAACCCGCAATGAGCAGTTCTTC	CASSKTIPGLTRNEQFF
11	NA	TRBV2	NA	TRBJ2-3	TGTGCCAGCCGCGCCAGGGATACGCAGTATTTT	CASRARDTQYF
14	TRBD1	TRBV7-2	NA	TRBJ1-1	TGTGCCAGCAGTTTTACAGGGGGGAACACTGAAGCTTTCTTT	CASSFTGGNTEAFF
16	NA	TRBV5-4	NA	TRBJ2-3	TGTGCCAGCAGCTTGGGCGGGAGAAATCAGGGGGATACGCAGTATTTT	CASSLGGRNQGDTQYF
16	TRBD1	TRBV4-2	NA	TRBJ2-7	TGTGCCAGCAGCCAGGCCGGGACAGGGATGTCCTACGAGCAGTACTTC	CASSQAGTGMSYEQYF
20	TRBD2	TRBV7-6	NA	TRBJ2-2	TGTGCCAGCAGCTCCCCGGGGCGGGGGGGACGAACCGCGAACACCGGGGAGCTGTTTTTT	CASSSPGRGGRTANTGELFF
15	TRBD1	TRBV7-3	NA	TRBJ1-1	TGTGCCAGCAGCTCGACAGGGACACTGAACACTGAAGCTTTCTTT	CASSSTGTLNTEAFF
15	NA	TRBV11-2	once	TRBJ2-5	TGTGCCAGCAGCCCATACTTGCAGGGGGGCGAGACCCAGTACTTC	CASSPYLQGGETQYF
18	TRBD2	TRBV5-6	NA	TRBJ2-3	TGTGCCAGCAGCTTTTCCGGGACTAGCGGGAGTCGGGCAGATACGCAGTATTTT	CASSFSGTSGSRADTQYF
17	TRBD1	TRBV9	NA	TRBJ1-3	TGTGCCAGCAGCACGGGGGACAGGCTATCTCAGGGAAACACCATATATTTT	CASSTGDRLSQGNTIYF
13	NA	TRBV19	NA	TRBJ2-7	TGTGCCAGTAGTATAGCAGGGGTTTCCGAGCAGTACTTC	CASSIAGVSEQYF
14	NA	TRBV5-1	NA	TRBJ1-3	TGCGCCAGCAGCTTGACTTTAGCTGGAAACACCATATATTTT	CASSLTLAGNTIYF
14	NA	TRBV7-2	NA	TRBJ2-7	TGTGCCAGCAGCTCGAACAGGGTCAGCTACGAGCAGTACTTC	CASSSNRVSYEQYF
14	TRBD2	TRBV29-1	NA	TRBJ2-5	TGCAGCGTTGGGGCGGGGGGCCCTCAAGAGACCCAGTACTTC	CSVGAGGPQETQYF
14	NA	TRBV5-1	few	TRBJ1-2	TGCGCCAGCAGCCCTACCCCGGGGAACTATGGCTACACCTTC	CASSPTPGNYGYTF
16	NA	TRBV18	NA	TRBJ1-2	TGTGCCAGCTCACCCGAGGTGGCAGGGATAAACTATGGCTACACCTTC	CASSPEVAGINYGYTF
15	NA	TRBV9	NA	TRBJ1-1	TGTGCCAGCAGCGTAGGGACAGTCCTGAACACTGAAGCTTTCTTT	CASSVGTVLNTEAFF
15	TRBD1	TRBV7-9	few	TRBJ2-2	TGTGCCAGCAGCCCCGGGACAGGGTTAGCGGGGGAGCTGTTTTTT	CASSPGTGLAGELFF
15	NA	TRBV28	NA	TRBJ2-1	TGTGCCAGCATGGTGGCATGGAGCTCCTACAATGAGCAGTTCTTC	CASMVAWSSYNEQFF